A single sample is the source of the 11 T cell receptor beta chains below, sequenced in a study of OX40 agonist ivuxolimab in advanced cancers. Sequencing used immunoSEQ multiplex PCR; TCRdb keeps in-frame clones, though not all of them. The data show some 74,000 clones, roughly four fifths seen once. The sample consisted of CD4+ or CD8+ T cells sorted from blood, taken in a trial of the OX40 agonist ivuxolimab. These receptors all come from an adult with an advanced solid tumor such as melanoma, head and neck, liver or kidney cancer.

This chain connects TRBV18 to TRBJ1-1; no clear D. V was shortened by 6 bases and J by 0 bases, with 8 bases between the two germline ends. CDR3 size: 13 residues. Germline-derived CDR1 and CDR2 are KGHSH and LQKENI. The CDR3, as DNA: TGTGCCAGCTCGGGAGGTATGAACACTGAAGCTTTCTTT. As protein: CASSGGMNTEAFF.

This rearrangement joins TRBV6-1 to TRBJ2-3; no clear D gene. The CDR3 runs to 15 residues. V was shortened by 2 bases and J by 6 bases, with 15 bases between the two germline ends. Germline CDR1 is MNHNS and CDR2 is SASEGT. CDR3 loop: CASSEIGFNGDTQYF. CDR3 sequence (DNA): TGTGCCAGCAGTGAAATAGGGTTTAACGGGGATACGCAGTATTTT.

This clone was detected only a few times. The CDR3 sequence is CASSAVGAYEQYF. CDR3 coding DNA: TGTGCCAGCAGCGCTGTGGGTGCCTACGAGCAGTACTTC. This chain joins TRBV2 and TRBJ2-7; D gene uncertain. The germline gives CDR1 SNHLY, CDR2 FYNNEI. The V end lost 6 bases, the J end lost 2 bases, and 11 bases lay between the germline ends. There are 13 residues in the CDR3.

This chain joins TRBV6-1 and TRBJ1-2, with TRBD1 as a possible D gene (5 bases). The CDR3 contains 15 residues. V lost 7 bases and J 2 bases, leaving 17 bases between the germline ends. The germline gives CDR1 MNHNS, CDR2 SASEGT. Written as DNA, the CDR3 is TGTGCCAGCACAAGACAGCGCTACTTAAACTATGGCTACACCTTC. This translates into CASTRQRYLNYGYTF.

The chain has TRBV18 and TRBJ2-4, with TRBD1 as a possible D gene (6 bases). Germline CDR1 reads KGHSH; CDR2 reads LQKENI. Trimming removed 6 bases at V and 6 bases at J, with 18 bases between. The length of the CDR3 is 15 residues. CDR3 region: CASSGEAQQGNIQYF. CDR3 sequence (DNA): TGTGCCAGCTCGGGTGAAGCTCAACAGGGAAACATTCAGTACTTC.

J is TRBJ2-2 and V is TRBV6-1; D not resolved. Germline lookup yields CDR1 MNHNS and CDR2 SASEGT. The CDR3 length is 15 residues. Trimming left V 4 bases short and J 2 bases short, with 11 bases between. CDR3 amino acids: CASSVFRFNTGELFF. The CDR3, as DNA: TGTGCCAGCAGTGTCTTCAGGTTTAACACCGGGGAGCTGTTTTTT.

This clone was counted only a few times. The chain carries TRBV5-5 and TRBJ2-7; D might be TRBD1 (6 bases). The CDR3 length is 13 residues. CDR1 and CDR2 from the germline V gene are SGHKS and YYEKEE (reference sequence). V shed 7 bases and J shed 0 bases, with 11 bases lying between them. CDR3 in DNA: TGTGCCAGCTTTAAGGGGGACTCCTACGAGCAGTACTTC. It is translated as CASFKGDSYEQYF.

This chain connects TRBV28 to TRBJ1-2, with a weak D call TRBD1 (6 bases). CDR3 length: 14 amino acids. The V end lost 4 bases, the J end lost 8 bases, and 17 bases lay between the germline ends. Germline lookup yields CDR1 MDHEN and CDR2 SYDVKM. The CDR3 here is CASSSGVEGRGYTF. The CDR3 bases are TGTGCCAGCAGTTCAGGGGTCGAGGGAAGGGGCTACACCTTC.

The J gene is TRBJ1-6, the V gene TRBV5-6; the D is unclear. Germline V CDR1 and CDR2: SGHDT, YYEEEE. This CDR3 comprises 12 residues. Trimming stripped 9 bases from V and 7 bases from J, with 11 bases between. The CDR3 DNA follows: TGTGCCACCTCACGGGAGAATTCACCCCTCCACTTT. This gives the protein CATSRENSPLHF.

This chain connects TRBV5-1 to TRBJ2-1, with D possibly TRBD1 on 5 matching bases. The CDR3 is 15 residues long. Trimming removed 2 bases from V and 5 bases from J, with 14 bases in between. Germline loops: CDR1 SGHRS, CDR2 YFSETQ. The CDR3 spells CASSFARGGDNEQFF. In nucleotides, the CDR3 is TGCGCCAGCAGCTTTGCTAGGGGCGGAGACAATGAGCAGTTCTTC. The variable domain in full, with the rest retrieved from reference TRBV5-1 and TRBJ2-1, is KAGVTQTPRYLIKTRGQQVTLSCSPISGHRSVSWYQQTPGQGLQFLFEYFSETQRNKGNFPGRFSGRQFSNSRSEMNVSTLELGDSALYLCASSFARGGDNEQFFGPGTRLTVL.

This chain joins TRBV6-5 and TRBJ1-2, with 11 bases lining up with TRBD1. With 6 bases clipped from V and 8 bases from J, the junction kept 8 bases outside the gene matches. This CDR3 is built from 14 residues. Germline V gene sequence: CDR1 MNHEY, CDR2 SVGAGI. In DNA form, the CDR3 reads TGTGCCAGCAGGGCCGCGGACAGGGGGCACGGCTACACCTTC. It translates to CASRAADRGHGYTF.